This T cell receptor beta chain is from a study of T cell changes during pregnancy in multiple sclerosis. The V gene lost 3 bases and the J gene lost 8 bases, with 16 bases spanning the gap. The germline CDR1 and CDR2 sequences are SEHNR and FQNEAQ (reference sequence). This CDR3 comprises 14 residues. Profiling relied on immunoSEQ multiplex PCR, and the TCRdb table lists in-frame clones only, not all of them. The sample records under 65,000 clones, roughly 93% being singletons. The sequenced sample was CD8+ T cells from peripheral blood mononuclear cells, obtained in the second trimester of pregnancy. This receptor was taken from a female donor with multiple sclerosis, enrolled in a pregnancy study. V is TRBV7-9 and J is TRBJ1-2, with a possible D match to TRBD1 (5 bases). CDR3 amino acids: CASSFGTPGKGYTF. Written as DNA, the CDR3 is TGTGCCAGCAGCTTCGGGACTCCCGGCAAGGGCTACACCTTC.